These T cell receptor beta chains were read from a single sample in a study of CD8 T cells in ankylosing spondylitis. TCRdb reprocessed the 5' RACE reads via MiXCR and lists one record per CDR3 protein. The profile shows 10,000 to 15,000 distinct CDR3 sequences, approximately 3% of them singletons. The sample comprised blood, either unsorted or a sorted T cell fraction (not recorded which). The receptors shown here come from a male donor with ankylosing spondylitis or in good health (not recorded which). CDR3s include the opening cysteine and the closing phenylalanine or tryptophan. Each record gives: clone size, V gene, J gene, D gene, CDR3 DNA, CDR3 protein. The D gene is left open where the match is weak. Where a row states a size, it is once, few, many or the class of an expanded clone; other rows omit it.

>many|TRBV9|TRBJ2-7|TRBD1
TGTGCCAGCAGCGTAGGTCGACAGGGGGCGGGTGAGCAGTACTTC
CASSVGRQGAGEQYF
>many|TRBV9|TRBJ2-1|NA
TGTGCCAGCAGCGTAGCTGAAGGACTAAACGCGGAGCAGTTCTTC
CASSVAEGLNAEQFF
>many|TRBV9|TRBJ2-1|TRBD2
TGTGCCAGCACCGCTAGTCGTCTAGCGGGGGGTGAGCAGTTCTTC
CASTASRLAGGEQFF
>medium-sized|TRBV9|TRBJ1-4|NA
TGTGCCAGCAGCGTAGACCCAACTAATGAAAAACTGTTTTTT
CASSVDPTNEKLFF
>medium-sized|TRBV9|TRBJ2-1|TRBD2
TGTGCCAGCAGCGTAGACCTAGCGGACAATGAGCAGTTCTTC
CASSVDLADNEQFF
>many|TRBV9|TRBJ2-6|TRBD2
TGTGCCAGCAGCGTACTAAGCGGGAGGGGCTCTGGGGCCAACGTCCTGACTTTC
CASSVLSGRGSGANVLTF
>many|TRBV9|TRBJ1-1|TRBD1
TGTGCCAGCAGCGTAGCGTCCGGGACAGGGGATATCGCTGAAGCTTTCTTT
CASSVASGTGDIAEAFF
>many|TRBV9|TRBJ2-5|NA
TGTGCCAGCAGCGTAGCTGAAGAGACCCAGTACTTC
CASSVAEETQYF
>many|TRBV9|TRBJ1-1|NA
TGTGCCAGCAGCGGGGGGTTCGCTGAAGCTTTCTTT
CASSGGFAEAFF
>medium-sized|TRBV9|TRBJ2-2|NA
TGTGCCAGCAGCGTATTCAGCGGGCCGAACACCGGGGAGCTGTTTTTT
CASSVFSGPNTGELFF
>medium-sized|TRBV9|TRBJ2-1|NA
TGTGCCAGCAGCCCAACCCTAGGGGGGGGGCGTCTATACAATGAGCAGTTCTTC
CASSPTLGGGRLYNEQFF
>NA|TRBV9|TRBJ2-2|TRBD1
TGTGCCAGCAGCGTATCATCCGGGACAGGGGGCTTCAGCACCGGGGAGCTGTTTTTT
CASSVSSGTGGFSTGELFF
>medium-sized|TRBV9|TRBJ1-1|NA
TGTGCCAGCAGCGCGACAGTGAACACTGAAGCTTTCTTT
CASSATVNTEAFF
>medium-sized|TRBV9|TRBJ2-7|TRBD2
TGTGCCAGCAGCGCTTCTAGCGGGGGGGACTATGACGAGCAGTACTTC
CASSASSGGDYDEQYF
>many|TRBV9|TRBJ2-1|TRBD1
TGTGCCAGCAGCGAAGGACAGGGTAAGGTGCAGTTCTTC
CASSEGQGKVQFF
>many|TRBV9|TRBJ1-1|NA
TGTGCCAGCAGCGTAAGTGCGCGAGACACTGAAGCTTTCTTT
CASSVSARDTEAFF
>many|TRBV9|TRBJ2-1|TRBD2
TGTGCCAGCAGCGTAGATCAGCGGGAGGGCAATGAGCAGTTCTTC
CASSVDQREGNEQFF
>many|TRBV9|TRBJ2-7|TRBD1
TGTGCCAGCAGCGCATCGACAGGGGGCGGCTACGAGCAGTACTTC
CASSASTGGGYEQYF
>many|TRBV9|TRBJ2-4|TRBD2
TGTGCCAGCAGTCCCGGACTAGCGGGGTCGCTAGCCAAAAACATTCAGTACTTC
CASSPGLAGSLAKNIQYF
>many|TRBV9|TRBJ2-5|NA
TGTGCCAGCAGAGGGGTAGGGGAGACCCAGTACTTC
CASRGVGETQYF
>many|TRBV9|TRBJ2-3|NA
TGTGCCAGCAGCGCGACAGGCACTAGCACAGATACGCAGTATTTT
CASSATGTSTDTQYF
>many|TRBV9|TRBJ2-2|NA
TGTGCCAGCAGCGTAGGTGGACATTTGAACACCGGGGAGCTGTTTTTT
CASSVGGHLNTGELFF
>many|TRBV9|TRBJ2-7|NA
TGTGCCAGCAGCGTAGCTACGCAAACCTACGAGCAGTACTTC
CASSVATQTYEQYF
>many|TRBV9|TRBJ2-3|NA
TGTGCCAGCAGCGGGGGAGTAACAGATACGCAGTATTTT
CASSGGVTDTQYF
>medium-sized|TRBV9|TRBJ2-3|NA
TGTGCCAGCAGCGCTGGGCTAAGGGGCCTCACAGATACGCAGTATTTT
CASSAGLRGLTDTQYF
>many|TRBV9|TRBJ1-5|NA
TGTGCCAGCAGCGTAGATCCGTCGGCGAATCGGCCCCAGCATTTT
CASSVDPSANRPQHF
>many|TRBV9|TRBJ2-3|NA
TGTGCCAGCAGCCCCGTTGACAGCACAGATACGCAGTATTTT
CASSPVDSTDTQYF
>many|TRBV9|TRBJ2-1|TRBD2
TGTGCCAGCGGTTCAGGAGCGGGAGGTTTTTACAATGAGCAGTTCTTC
CASGSGAGGFYNEQFF
>NA|TRBV9|TRBJ1-2|TRBD1
TGTGCCAGCAGCGACATAGGCACAGGGGTTGGCTACACCTTC
CASSDIGTGVGYTF
>many|TRBV9|TRBJ2-3|NA
TGTGCCAGCTCCTTTACGGGGGCCCACACAGATACGCAGTATTTT
CASSFTGAHTDTQYF
>medium-sized|TRBV9|TRBJ2-5|TRBD1
TGTGCCAGCAGCGTGGGACAGGGGATTCGAGAGACCCAGTACTTC
CASSVGQGIRETQYF
>many|TRBV9|TRBJ2-2|NA
TGTGCCAGCAGCGCCGCGGACAGATCACTGTTTTTT
CASSAADRSLFF
>many|TRBV9|TRBJ2-5|NA
TGTGCCAGCAGCGTGAGAACCGGGACACCCGCCAAAGGGGGCCAAGAGACCCAGTACTTC
CASSVRTGTPAKGGQETQYF
>many|TRBV9|TRBJ2-1|NA
TGTGCCAGCGGGGGATCCCCGGTCGATGAGCAGTTCTTC
CASGGSPVDEQFF
>medium-sized|TRBV9|TRBJ2-2|NA
TGTGCCAGCAGCGTAGGGGGACTCCAAGTCGGGTACTCCGGGGAGCTGTTTTTT
CASSVGGLQVGYSGELFF
>many|TRBV9|TRBJ1-5|TRBD1
TGTGCCAGCAGCCCACAGGGGGCAGGAAATCAGCCCCAGCATTTT
CASSPQGAGNQPQHF
>many|TRBV9|TRBJ2-5|TRBD1
TGTGCCAGCAGTGTGGGACAGTGGGGAGAGACCCAGTACTTC
CASSVGQWGETQYF
>many|TRBV9|TRBJ1-5|TRBD1
TGTGCCAGCAGCGGACGAGGAAAGGGGGCAAGTAATCAGCCCCAGCATTTT
CASSGRGKGASNQPQHF
>medium-sized|TRBV9|TRBJ2-3|NA
TGTGCCAGCAGCGTAGACCCCGACTCAGCCAACACAGATACGCAGTATTTT
CASSVDPDSANTDTQYF
>NA|TRBV23-1|TRBJ2-1|NA
TGCGCCAGCAGTCGCAACTACTCCTACAATGAGCAGTTCTTC
CASSRNYSYNEQFF
>medium-sized|TRBV9|TRBJ1-3|NA
TGTGCCAGCAGCGTAGAAATGTATGGAAACACCATATATTTT
CASSVEMYGNTIYF
>many|TRBV9|TRBJ1-6|NA
TGTGCCAGCAGCGTAGGAGGATCCACCGGGGACTCACCCCTCCACTTT
CASSVGGSTGDSPLHF
>many|TRBV9|TRBJ2-7|TRBD2
TGTGCCAGCAGCGTCGATTCTAGCGGGGGATACGAGCAGTACTTC
CASSVDSSGGYEQYF
>NA|TRBV9|TRBJ2-1|NA
TGTGCCAGCAGCGTAGCTGGGTCCTACAATGAGCAGTTCTTC
CASSVAGSYNEQFF
>many|TRBV9|TRBJ2-3|NA
TGTGCCAGCGGACGTGGACCCTCTCGGACAGATACGCAGTATTTT
CASGRGPSRTDTQYF
>many|TRBV9|TRBJ2-2|NA
TGTGCCAGCAGCGTAGGGCGATCCGGGAACACCGGGGAGCTGTTTTTT
CASSVGRSGNTGELFF
>many|TRBV9|TRBJ2-4|TRBD1
TGTGCCAGCAGCCCGCGGGGGACAGGGGAAGTCTGGGCCAAAAACATTCAGTACTTC
CASSPRGTGEVWAKNIQYF
>many|TRBV9|TRBJ1-3|NA
TGTGCCAGCAGCGTAGAGGCGGCAGGACCCTCTGGAAACACCATATATTTT
CASSVEAAGPSGNTIYF
>many|TRBV9|TRBJ1-4|NA
TGTGCCAGCAGCGTAGTGACGGGGGATAATGAAAAACTGTTTTTT
CASSVVTGDNEKLFF
>many|TRBV9|TRBJ2-2|NA
TGTGCCAGCAGCGTAACTAGCTTGAACACCGGGGAGCTGTTTTTT
CASSVTSLNTGELFF
>many|TRBV9|TRBJ2-1|NA
TGTGCCAGCAGCGTTCGTCCTCGGACTACCTCAAATGAGCAGTTCTTC
CASSVRPRTTSNEQFF
>many|TRBV9|TRBJ2-7|TRBD2
TGTGCCAGCAGCGTAGGGACTAGCGGAATAACCTACGAGCAGTACTTC
CASSVGTSGITYEQYF
>many|TRBV9|TRBJ1-2|NA
TGTGCCAGCAGCGTATCGGCGTATGGCTACACCTTC
CASSVSAYGYTF